This T cell receptor beta chain is drawn from a study of blood T cell repertoires in COVID-19. Study summary: Sample material is recorded as cDNA or gDNA derived from T cells, B-cell-depleted T cells, or PBMCs.

In the original analysis: Reference gene primer amplification yielded estimated nucleated cell counts. Sequencing was performed with immunoSEQ multiplex PCR; in TCRdb, only in-frame clones are kept and a portion is missing. D and trimming come from the DNA, and the V and J calls and clone size come from that table. The sample comprises 360,000 or so clones, around 92% of which are singletons, and about 1.7% rests with the top ten. There are 16 residues in the CDR3. Per the germline V gene, CDR1 is LNHDA and CDR2 is SQIVND (reference sequence). Losses at the gene ends were 3 bases for V and 2 bases for J; bases not matched to a gene: 6.

The sequencing input was PBMCs or T cells enriched from blood (not recorded which). The receptor comes from a young woman who had recovered from COVID-19. This chain joins TRBV19 and TRBJ1-2; 10 nucleotides line up with TRBD1. CDR3 loop: CASSIQPGQGNYGYTF. For the CDR3, the DNA is TGTGCCAGTAGTATCCAACCGGGACAGGGGAACTATGGCTACACCTTC.